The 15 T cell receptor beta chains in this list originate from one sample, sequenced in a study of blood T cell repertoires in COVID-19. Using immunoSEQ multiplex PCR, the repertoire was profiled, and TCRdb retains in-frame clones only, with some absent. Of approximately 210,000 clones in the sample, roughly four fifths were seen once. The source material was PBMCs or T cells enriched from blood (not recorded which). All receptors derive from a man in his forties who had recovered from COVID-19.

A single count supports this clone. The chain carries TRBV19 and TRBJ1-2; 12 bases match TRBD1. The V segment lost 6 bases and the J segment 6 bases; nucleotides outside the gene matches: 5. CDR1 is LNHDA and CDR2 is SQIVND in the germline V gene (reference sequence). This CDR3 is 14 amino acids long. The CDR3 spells CASRGQGARDGYTF. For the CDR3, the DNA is TGTGCCAGTAGGGGACAGGGGGCGCGGGATGGCTACACCTTC.

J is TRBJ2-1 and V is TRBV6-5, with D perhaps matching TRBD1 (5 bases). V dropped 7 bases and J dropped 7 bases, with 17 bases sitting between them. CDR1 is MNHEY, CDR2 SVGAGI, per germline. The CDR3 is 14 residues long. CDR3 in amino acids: CASTLDGAENEQFF. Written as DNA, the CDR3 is TGTGCCAGCACTCTGGATGGGGCGGAAAATGAGCAGTTCTTC.

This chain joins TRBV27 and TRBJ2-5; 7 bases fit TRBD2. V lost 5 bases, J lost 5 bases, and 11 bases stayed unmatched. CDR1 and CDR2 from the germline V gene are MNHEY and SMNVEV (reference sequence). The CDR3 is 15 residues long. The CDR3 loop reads CASSDPRQGGETQYF. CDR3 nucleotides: TGTGCCAGCAGTGACCCCCGCCAGGGAGGGGAGACCCAGTACTTC.

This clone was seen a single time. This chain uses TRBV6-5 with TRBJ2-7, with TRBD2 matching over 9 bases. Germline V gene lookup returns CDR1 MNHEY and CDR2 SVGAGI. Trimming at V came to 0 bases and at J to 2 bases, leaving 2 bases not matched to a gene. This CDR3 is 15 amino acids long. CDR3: CASSYSLAGTYEQYF. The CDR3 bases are TGTGCCAGCAGTTACTCGCTAGCGGGGACCTACGAGCAGTACTTC.

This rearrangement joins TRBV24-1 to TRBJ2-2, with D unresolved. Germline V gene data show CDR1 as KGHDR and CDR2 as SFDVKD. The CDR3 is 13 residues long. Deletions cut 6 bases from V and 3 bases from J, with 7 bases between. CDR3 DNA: TGTGCCACCAGTTGGAGCGACACCGGGGAGCTGTTTTTT. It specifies CATSWSDTGELFF.

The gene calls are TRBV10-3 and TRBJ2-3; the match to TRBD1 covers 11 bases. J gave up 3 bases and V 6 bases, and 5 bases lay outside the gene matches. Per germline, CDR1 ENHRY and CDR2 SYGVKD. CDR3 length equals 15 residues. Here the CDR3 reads CAISGRDRGTDTQYF. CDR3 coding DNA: TGTGCCATCAGCGGTAGGGACAGGGGGACAGATACGCAGTATTTT.

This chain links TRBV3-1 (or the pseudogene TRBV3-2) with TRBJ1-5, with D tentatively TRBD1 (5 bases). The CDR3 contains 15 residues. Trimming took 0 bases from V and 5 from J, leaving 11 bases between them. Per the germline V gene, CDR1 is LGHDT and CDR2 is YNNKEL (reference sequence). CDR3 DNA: TGTGCCAGCAGCCAAGATCTGGACACTTATCAGCCCCAGCATTTT. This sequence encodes CASSQDLDTYQPQHF.

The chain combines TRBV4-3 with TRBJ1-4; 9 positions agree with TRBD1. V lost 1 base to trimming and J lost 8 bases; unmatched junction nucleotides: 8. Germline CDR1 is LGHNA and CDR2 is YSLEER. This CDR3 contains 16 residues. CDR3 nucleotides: TGCGCCAGCAGCCAAGCTGGAGGGACAGGGTACGAAAAACTGTTTTTT. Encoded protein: CASSQAGGTGYEKLFF.

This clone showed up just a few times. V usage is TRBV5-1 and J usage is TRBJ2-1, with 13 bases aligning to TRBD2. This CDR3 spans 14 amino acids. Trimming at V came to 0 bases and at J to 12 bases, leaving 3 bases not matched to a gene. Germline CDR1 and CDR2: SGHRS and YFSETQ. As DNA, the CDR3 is TGCGCCAGCAGCTTGGGGACTAGCGGGAGTCGGCAGTTCTTC. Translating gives CASSLGTSGSRQFF.

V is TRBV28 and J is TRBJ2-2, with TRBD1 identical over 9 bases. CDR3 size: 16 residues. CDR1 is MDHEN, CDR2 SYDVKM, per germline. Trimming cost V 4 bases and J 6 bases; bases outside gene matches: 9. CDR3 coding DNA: TGTGCCAGCAGTTCTTCCGGGACAGGGATGGCCGGGGAGCTGTTTTTT. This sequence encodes CASSSSGTGMAGELFF. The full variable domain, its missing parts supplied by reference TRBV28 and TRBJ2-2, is DVKVTQSSRYLVKRTGEKVFLECVQDMDHENMFWYRQDPGLGLRLIYFSYDVKMKEKGDIPEGYSVSREKKERFSLILESASTNQTSMYLCASSSSGTGMAGELFFGEGSRLTVL.

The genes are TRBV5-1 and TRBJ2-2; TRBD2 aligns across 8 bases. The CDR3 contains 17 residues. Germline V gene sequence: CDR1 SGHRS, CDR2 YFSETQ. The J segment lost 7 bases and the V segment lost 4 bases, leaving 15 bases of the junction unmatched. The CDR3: CASSPVLGAGVDGELFF. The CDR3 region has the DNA TGCGCCAGCAGCCCGGTTCTCGGAGCGGGAGTGGACGGGGAGCTGTTTTTT.

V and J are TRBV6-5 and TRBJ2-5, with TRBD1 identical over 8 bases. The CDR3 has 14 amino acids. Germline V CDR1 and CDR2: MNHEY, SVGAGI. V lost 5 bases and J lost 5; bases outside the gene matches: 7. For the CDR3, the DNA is TGTGCCAGCAGTCCCTCAGGGGGCACTGAGACCCAGTACTTC. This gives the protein CASSPSGGTETQYF.

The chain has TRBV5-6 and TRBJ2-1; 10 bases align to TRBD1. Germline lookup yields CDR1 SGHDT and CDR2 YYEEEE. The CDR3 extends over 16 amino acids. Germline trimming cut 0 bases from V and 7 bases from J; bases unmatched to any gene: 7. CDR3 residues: CASSLAGTGERNEQFF. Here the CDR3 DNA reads TGTGCCAGCAGCTTGGCCGGGACAGGGGAGAGGAATGAGCAGTTCTTC.

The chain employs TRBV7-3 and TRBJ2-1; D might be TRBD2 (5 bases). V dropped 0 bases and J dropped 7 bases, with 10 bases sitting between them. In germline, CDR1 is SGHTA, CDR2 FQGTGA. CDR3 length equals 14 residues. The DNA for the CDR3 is TGTGCCAGCAGCTTAACCCAGGAGCGGAATGAGCAGTTCTTC. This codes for CASSLTQERNEQFF. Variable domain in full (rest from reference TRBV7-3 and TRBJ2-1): GAGVSQTPSNKVTEKGKYVELRCDPISGHTALYWYRQSLGQGPEFLIYFQGTGAADDSGLPNDRFFAVRPEGSVSTLKIQRTERGDSAVYLCASSLTQERNEQFFGPGTRLTVL.

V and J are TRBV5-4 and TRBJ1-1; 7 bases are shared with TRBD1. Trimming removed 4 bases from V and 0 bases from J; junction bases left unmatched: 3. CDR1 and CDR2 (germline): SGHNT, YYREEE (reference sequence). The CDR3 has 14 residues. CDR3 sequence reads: CASSKQGLNTEAFF. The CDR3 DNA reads TGTGCCAGCAGCAAACAGGGGTTGAACACTGAAGCTTTCTTT.